A single T cell receptor (beta chain) is shown here with its context. The source of the sample is a study of blood T cell repertoires in COVID-19. Study at large: Material from acute and convalescent COVID-19 was sourced from the United States, Italy and Spain. The cDNA or gDNA used as material had been derived from T cells, B-cell-depleted T cells, or PBMCs.

Original processing methods: How many nucleated cells were present was estimated from reference gene primer amplification. Clones were sequenced by immunoSEQ multiplex PCR, and TCRdb holds only the in-frame ones, with some missing. That table furnishes V, J and clone size, whereas the DNA furnished D and trimming. Among about 30,000 clones, almost 90% were seen once, and the ten largest hold 20% to 30%. The V end lost 3 bases, the J end lost 0 bases, and 15 bases lay between the germline ends. Germline V CDR1 and CDR2: SGDLS, YYNGEE. The length of the CDR3 is 16 residues. Input material: peripheral blood. V gene TRBV9 combines with J gene TRBJ1-2, with a tentative D call TRBD1 (6 bases). The sequence came from a human donor in a cohort sampled during active COVID-19. The CDR3 DNA reads TGTGCCAGCAGCGCCCGCGCCAGGGGACCTAACTATGGCTACACCTTC. This codes for CASSARARGPNYGYTF. The full variable domain, rest sourced from reference TRBV9 and TRBJ1-2, is DSGVTQTPKHLITATGQRVTLRCSPRSGDLSVYWYQQSLDQGLQFLIQYYNGEERAKGNILERFSAQQFPDLHSELNLSSLELGDSALYFCASSARARGPNYGYTFGSGTRLTVV.